This TCR beta chain was sequenced during a study of Tregs in tolerant kidney transplant recipients. Turning to the study itself: Mixed chimerism was transient after nonmyeloablative marrow transplants from related graft donors. General study points: Few patients were studied, so findings need validation in larger groups. Tregs expanded with activated donor B cells seemed most donor-specific.

Per the germline V gene, CDR1 is SGHTA and CDR2 is FQGTGA. Trimming removed 2 bases from V and 3 bases from J, with 8 bases in between. The CDR3 is 13 residues long. Unstimulated Tregs (CD4+CD25+CD127-) and CD4+CD25- non-Tregs were sorted from PBMCs. A word on this clone: Its target is not known.

This table comes from immunoSEQ multiplex PCR, and its TCRdb copy is limited to in-frame clones, with some not included. The profile covers about 94,000 clones, with roughly 93% appearing a single time and approximately 0.5% taken by the ten largest. This chain connects TRBV7-3 to TRBJ2-7; weak D call: TRBD1 (5 bases). Sequences were derived from CD4+ T cells from blood, sampled before the transplant. This TCR was recovered from a human donor who received a combined kidney and bone marrow transplant. CDR3 in amino acids: CASSLGRDYEQYF. CDR3 coding DNA: TGTGCCAGCAGCTTAGGCAGGGACTACGAGCAGTACTTC.